The clone carrying this T cell receptor beta chain was seen more than once but under ten times. This CDR3 region has 17 residues. Trimming left V 4 bases short and J 0 bases short, with 15 bases between. Germline loops: CDR1 LNHNV, CDR2 YYDKDF (reference sequence). Repertoires were generated with immunoSEQ multiplex PCR, while TCRdb's copy carries only in-frame clones and drops some. This repertoire shows about 38,000 clones, around 93% found once; its top ten account for about 0.4%. These data belong to a study of T cell changes during pregnancy in multiple sclerosis. Sequenced material: CD4+ T cells from peripheral blood mononuclear cells, taken in the second trimester of pregnancy. The clonotype originates from a female donor with multiple sclerosis, enrolled in a pregnancy study. The J gene is TRBJ2-2, the V gene TRBV15, with D maybe TRBD1 (6 bases). The CDR3 DNA follows: TGTGCCACCAGCACCCCACGTGACAGGCCGAACACCGGGGAGCTGTTTTTT. Its protein product is CATSTPRDRPNTGELFF.